This T cell receptor (beta chain) was observed in a study of blood T cell repertoires in COVID-19. Background on the study: COVID-19 samples from acute and convalescent phases originated in the United States, Italy and Spain. Nucleic acid was either cDNA or gDNA, and it came from T cells, B-cell-depleted T cells, or PBMCs.

Source study methods: Scientists estimated how many nucleated cells there were by amplifying reference gene primers. TCRdb's table, derived via immunoSEQ multiplex PCR, lists solely in-frame clones and lacks some. The V and J calls and clone size come from that table; D and trimming were worked out from the DNA. Of under 55,000 clones in the sample, roughly nine tenths were seen once. The TCR was taken from a human donor in a cohort sampled during active COVID-19. Specimen: peripheral blood.

CDR3 loop: CASSQREVLDTQYF. Here the CDR3 DNA reads TGTGCCAGTAGTCAGCGGGAGGTTTTAGATACGCAGTATTTT. The V and J genes are TRBV19 and TRBJ2-3; TRBD2 matches 9 bases. Germline V CDR1 and CDR2: LNHDA, SQIVND (reference sequence). The CDR3 has 14 residues. The trim removed 5 bases at V and 5 bases at J, leaving 5 bases unmatched.